This T cell receptor (beta chain) was sequenced in a study of graft-versus-host responses after intestinal transplantation. As for the study in general: As for transplant type, recipients had multivisceral, liver-intestinal, or isolated intestinal grafts. After anti-thymocyte globulin induction, recipients took tacrolimus and steroids for approximately 3 years.

The assay was immunoSEQ multiplex PCR, and TCRdb's table has in-frame clones only and misses some. This table holds about 71,000 clones, about 94% found once. This CDR3 is built from 15 residues. Germline CDR1 reads SGHAT; CDR2 reads FQNNGV. The ends lost 4 bases at V and 4 bases at J; junction bases unmatched: 6. General observations from the study: Detection of GvH clones occurred in recipient marrow, and some had their first appearance in ileum or blood.

A note on this clone: Its antigen remains unidentified.

The specimen was unstimulated CD8+ T cells sorted from spleen or lymph node cells, collected before intestinal transplant. J is TRBJ2-2 and V is TRBV11-2; 7 nucleotides line up with TRBD1. The receptor's source is a human donor who received an intestinal transplant. The chain's CDR3 is CASSYRGGGTGELFF. The CDR3 DNA reads as TGTGCCAGCAGCTACAGGGGCGGAGGCACCGGGGAGCTGTTTTTT.